This T cell receptor beta chain was identified in a study of blood T cells in healthy people across ages. Primers used in a second PCR of about 7 to 12 cycles were a sample-barcoded 5' primer and a J-beta primer mix. TCRdb used MiXCR to reprocess the 5' RACE reads, holding one entry per CDR3 protein. The table has more than 800,000 distinct CDR3 sequences, 29% seen once. This CDR3 spans 14 amino acids. With 5 bases clipped from V and 1 base from J, the junction kept 4 bases outside the gene matches. From germline, CDR1 is SGHTA and CDR2 FQGNSA. This clonotype came up many times. Antigen specificity is unknown. General study results and limits: Comparison with aged donors showed that long-lived donors had more naive CD4+ cells and higher diversity.

Collection of 8.5 to 10 milliliters of peripheral blood was performed for each donor. Sequencing was carried out using blood. This chain links TRBV7-2 with TRBJ2-5, with 7 positions matching TRBD1. The sequence derives from a woman of 80 years or more in good health. CDR3 DNA: TGTGCCAGCAGCCCCGACAGGGTCCAAGAGACCCAGTACTTC. Its translation: CASSPDRVQETQYF.